The text below deals with one TCR beta chain. What this receptor recognizes is not known. Per-base quality was not reported, and no clone a single base away is much larger than it. This sample is drawn from a study of blood T cell repertoires in COVID-19 (dated by TCRdb to 2018 to 2021). For context, the study as a whole: The collaborator samples originated in the United States, Italy and Spain and spanned the acute and convalescent phases of COVID-19. The prospective study material was composed of cDNA or gDNA derived from T cells, B-cell-depleted T cells, or PBMCs. The dataset comprised deeply sampled blood TCRbeta repertoires from subjects exposed to, actively infected with, or recovered from COVID-19. The repertoires were released in a freely available public database intended as a resource for research on the immune response to SARS-CoV-2. Samples came from the ongoing ImmuneRACE study (first 160 participants) plus 1,254 subjects from 6 global collaborators. Sample metadata almost always included a de-identified subject ID, COVID-19 status, age in years and sex. HLA class I and class II types, where available, came from metadata supplied by the sample provider rather than from assay-based typing.

Enrolling through a virtual design, the prospective study's participants ranged in age from roughly 18 to 89 years and lived across roughly 23 United States geographic areas. In the prospective study, participants were assigned to cohorts based on the clinical history participants reported in a screening survey and a study questionnaire. Recovered participants in ImmuneRACE Cohort 3 were defined as having two consecutive negative NP/OP PCR tests, clearance from a healthcare professional, or resolution of symptoms. Mobile phlebotomists in the prospective study collected whole blood, serum and a nasopharyngeal or oropharyngeal swab from every participant. Prospective study participants could optionally give additional blood draws and questionnaires over an approximately two-month period. Before DNA extraction, prospective study blood samples were shipped either frozen or at room temperature. TCRbeta CDR3 regions were amplified from genomic DNA by means of the immunoSEQ Assay, a bias-controlled multiplex PCR. For the original study's pipeline: The number of nucleated cells in each sample was estimated by amplification of reference gene primers within the assay. To quantify the absolute abundance of each unique TCRbeta CDR3 rearrangement, sequence reads were collapsed and filtered. For each sample, productive Simpson clonality was calculated as the square root of Simpson's diversity index across productive rearrangements. The table was pulled from immuneACCESS by TCRdb, which kept in-frame rearrangements only. Such tables lose some clones; where checked, under half of the loss comes from unresolved V genes, and the rest has no known cause. V, J and clone size reflect that table, while D and trimming were determined from the DNA. Counted in this sample were about 170,000 clones; around 78% of them appeared once. 4.4% of the sample rests with the top ten.

Broad study findings and their caveats: The quantity of clinical and demographic metadata differed by source and by participant and was supplied without curation.

The CDR3 runs 14 amino acids, cysteine and phenylalanine included. Only the CDR3 DNA is retained, 42 bases long and in frame from the first base. Based on the germline V gene (reference sequence), the CDR1 and CDR2 sequences are GTSNPN and SVGIG. V loses 2 bases of germline sequence and J loses 4 bases, and the interval between the two ends is 12 bases. The clonotype comes from a woman aged 50 to 60 who had recovered from COVID-19. The sequenced sample consisted of PBMCs or T cells enriched from blood (not recorded which). The chain is made from TRBV30 and TRBJ1-5; a weak D assignment points to TRBD1 (6 bases agree). Here is the DNA: TGTGCCTGGAGTACAGGGTTTGGGAATCAGCCCCAGCATTTT. Translated, this is CAWSTGFGNQPQHF.